This T cell receptor (beta chain) is from a study of CD8+ T cells in alopecia areata. Study overall: After 6 to 18 months of tofacitinib, follow-up continued 6 months off drug.

V gave up 5 bases and J gave up 0 bases, with 16 bases separating them. This CDR3 is built from 17 residues. Lesional scalp tissue (obtained by punch biopsy) and peripheral blood were collected from alopecia areata patients. CD4+ and CD8+ T cells were sorted from PBMCs. Study observations and caveats: Normal scalp had lower clonality than lesional scalp, with alopecia totalis/universalis lesions showing this most strongly.

The authors extracted RNA and reverse transcribed it into cDNA as the sequencing template. Data came from immunoSEQ multiplex PCR; TCRdb stores just in-frame clones and leaves some out. The table records about 98,000 clones, roughly two fifths of them present only once. Only a few counts were recorded for this clone. Antigen specificity is unknown. The J gene is TRBJ2-2, the V gene TRBV23-1, with D hard to call. TRBV23-1 is identified as an open reading frame with a role that is uncertain. Sequenced material: CD4+ T cells sorted from blood. This receptor was taken from a human donor with alopecia areata. This chain's CDR3 is CASSNSSTLSNTGELFF. The CDR3, as DNA: TGCGCCAGCAGTAACTCTTCGACACTTTCGAACACCGGGGAGCTGTTTTTT.